The 21 T cell receptor beta chains in this list originate from one sample, sequenced in a study of OX40 agonist ivuxolimab in advanced cancers. Using immunoSEQ multiplex PCR, the repertoire was profiled, and TCRdb retains in-frame clones only, with some absent. The table shows about 38,000 clones, with approximately 90% occurring only once. Sequencing used CD4+ or CD8+ T cells sorted from blood, obtained in a trial of the OX40 agonist ivuxolimab. The receptors were gathered from an adult with an advanced solid tumor such as melanoma, head and neck, liver or kidney cancer.

The rearrangement links TRBV4-3 to TRBJ2-6; the D is unclear. Germline CDR1 and CDR2: LGHNA and YSLEER. Trimming left V 1 base short and J 3 bases short, with 13 bases between. The CDR3 has 17 amino acids. The CDR3: CASSQGNGWFGANVLTF. The CDR3 DNA reads as TGCGCCAGCAGCCAAGGTAACGGGTGGTTTGGGGCCAACGTCCTGACTTTC.

The J gene is TRBJ2-5, the V gene TRBV29-1; D is possibly TRBD1 or TRBD2 (5 bases each). V gave up 1 base and J gave up 6 bases, with 24 bases separating them. The CDR3 extends over 17 amino acids. Germline-derived CDR1 and CDR2 are SQVTM and ANQGSEA. The CDR3 DNA sequence: TGCAGCGTTGAAGGGTCCCCTGGGGACCACAAGGGGAAGACCCAGTACTTC. Its translation: CSVEGSPGDHKGKTQYF.

About this clone: One end of the junction does not line up with germline, which may come from a read error. The CDR3 sequence: CASSQEPGLNQPQHF. The CDR3 nucleotides read TGCGCCAGCAGCCAAGAGCCGGGGCTGAATCAGCCCCAGCATTTT. The chain couples TRBV7-2 to TRBJ1-5, with a tentative D call TRBD1 (5 bases). Germline V CDR1 and CDR2: SGHTA, FQGNSA. The CDR3 consists of 15 residues.

The CDR3: CASSQPGQPNYGYTF. Written as DNA, the CDR3 is TGCGCCAGCAGCCAGCCCGGGCAGCCTAACTATGGCTACACCTTC. This chain links TRBV4-1 with TRBJ1-2, with D uncertain. V shed 3 bases and J shed 0 bases, with 11 bases lying between them. This CDR3 comprises 15 residues. Germline-derived CDR1 and CDR2 are MGHRA and YSYEKL.

V usage is TRBV23-1 and J usage is TRBJ2-2, with TRBD1 as a possible D gene (5 bases). TRBV23-1 is treated as an ORF (open reading frame) with a function not yet certain. Deletions cut 0 bases from V and 3 bases from J, with 14 bases between. This CDR3 is built from 17 residues. The CDR3 loop reads CASSQSRTQGYTGELFF. CDR3 sequence (DNA): TGCGCCAGCAGTCAATCTCGGACGCAGGGTTACACCGGGGAGCTGTTTTTT.

Remarks on this clone: A junction boundary mismatches the germline segment, possibly from a read error. This sequence joins TRBV29-1 and TRBJ1-2; 7 bases fit TRBD1. This CDR3 contains 12 residues. From germline, CDR1 is SQVTM and CDR2 ANQGSEA. The CDR3 DNA follows: TGCAGCGTTGTCACCGGGGACAGTGTGTACCCCTTC. Translation: CSVVTGDSVYPF. Complete variable domain (other parts from reference TRBV29-1 and TRBJ1-2): SAVISQKPSRDICQRGTSLTIQCQVDSQVTMMFWYRQQPGQSLTLIATANQGSEATYESGFVIDKFPISRPNLTFSTLTVSNMSPEDSSIYLCSVVTGDSVYPFGSGTRLTVV.

This chain connects TRBV10-3 to TRBJ1-2; 7 bases are shared with TRBD1. This CDR3 spans 12 amino acids. Germline V gene lookup returns CDR1 ENHRY and CDR2 SYGVKD. The CDR3 region is CAQRGTDYGYTF. The CDR3 nucleotides are TGTGCTCAGCGGGGGACAGACTATGGCTACACCTTC.

This chain uses TRBV30 with TRBJ1-3, with a tentative D call TRBD1 (5 bases). Deletions cut 4 bases from V and 4 bases from J, with 14 bases between. The V gene's germline CDR1 is GTSNPN and CDR2 SVGIG (reference sequence). This CDR3 is 14 amino acids long. CDR3 coding DNA: TGTGCCTGGATCCGCCCAGGGCAGGGAAACACCATATATTTT. Protein product: CAWIRPGQGNTIYF.

V gene TRBV4-3 combines with J gene TRBJ2-7; TRBD1 agrees at 10 bases. J lost 5 bases, V lost 5 bases, and 9 bases had no gene match. The CDR3 has 15 residues. Per the germline V gene, CDR1 is LGHNA and CDR2 is YSLEER. The CDR3 sequence is CASSIERDRGHEQYF. As DNA, the CDR3 is TGCGCCAGCAGCATAGAAAGGGACAGGGGCCACGAGCAGTACTTC.

The chain links TRBV4-3 to TRBJ1-4, with 9 positions matching TRBD1. The trim removed 0 bases at V and 9 bases at J, leaving 8 bases unmatched. The CDR3 consists of 16 residues. Germline V gene lookup returns CDR1 LGHNA and CDR2 YSLEER. The CDR3 sequence: CASSQDPGTGTKKLFF. The CDR3 DNA follows: TGCGCCAGCAGCCAAGATCCCGGGACAGGGACTAAAAAACTGTTTTTT.

V usage is TRBV27 and J usage is TRBJ2-7; D is possibly TRBD1 (6 bases). Germline CDR1 reads MNHEY; CDR2 reads SMNVEV (reference sequence). Trimming shortened V by 4 bases and J by 0 bases, and 7 bases separated the two germline ends. The CDR3 length is 13 residues. CDR3 bases: TGTGCCAGCAGTTGGACAGACTCCTACGAGCAGTACTTC. Its translation: CASSWTDSYEQYF.

V usage is TRBV7-8 and J usage is TRBJ1-2; 7 bases align to TRBD1. J was trimmed by 6 bases and V by 1 base; bases with no gene match: 11. CDR1 is SGHVS, CDR2 FQNEAQ, per germline. The CDR3 has 16 residues. In DNA, the CDR3 is TGTGCCAGCAGCTTAGACTCCGAAGGGACAGTTAATGGCTACACCTTC. This encodes CASSLDSEGTVNGYTF.

V gene TRBV10-3 combines with J gene TRBJ2-7; D is perhaps TRBD1 (5 bases). This CDR3 has 15 amino acids. Trimming left V 2 bases short and J 3 bases short, with 14 bases between. From germline, CDR1 is ENHRY and CDR2 SYGVKD. In DNA, the CDR3 is TGTGCCATCAGTGAGCCGAGTAGGGGCTACTACGAGCAGTACTTC. This translates into CAISEPSRGYYEQYF.

The chain carries TRBV7-9 and TRBJ1-2, with D hard to call. Germline CDR1 is SEHNR and CDR2 is FQNEAQ (reference sequence). The CDR3 extends over 11 amino acids. V lost 5 bases to trimming and J lost 14 bases, with 15 bases between them. The DNA of the CDR3 is TGTGCCAGCAGCCAAGCCGGGATTGGGACCTTC. This sequence encodes CASSQAGIGTF.

By frequency in the sample, this clone is medium-sized. This sequence joins TRBV5-1 and TRBJ1-4; no clear D gene. CDR1 is SGHRS, CDR2 YFSETQ, per germline. There are 13 residues in the CDR3. The V and J ends lost 3 bases and 6 bases respectively, with 9 bases between them. The DNA of the CDR3 is TGCGCCAGCAGCTCCGAGGCAGATGAAAAACTGTTTTTT. This translates into CASSSEADEKLFF.

Only one count was recorded for this clone. V gene TRBV14 combines with J gene TRBJ2-7; D possibly matches TRBD1 or TRBD2 (5 bases each). This CDR3 is built from 13 residues. The germline V and J ends were trimmed by 4 bases and 5 bases, with 12 bases remaining between them. Germline V gene data show CDR1 as SGHDN and CDR2 as FVKESK. CDR3 region: CASSPGTAHEQYF. CDR3 bases: TGTGCCAGCAGCCCAGGGACCGCACACGAGCAGTACTTC. The full variable domain, completed using reference TRBV14 and TRBJ2-7, is EAGVTQFPSHSVIEKGQTVTLRCDPISGHDNLYWYRRVMGKEIKFLLHFVKESKQDESGMPNNRFLAERTGGTYSTLKVQPAELEDSGVYFCASSPGTAHEQYFGPGTRLTVT.

The count of this clone is one. This chain joins TRBV13 and TRBJ1-6, with 7 bases lining up with TRBD1. Germline CDR1 PRHDT, CDR2 FYEKMQ (reference sequence). V lost 6 bases, J lost 10 bases, and 6 bases stayed unmatched. CDR3 length: 13 amino acids. In DNA form, the CDR3 reads TGTGCCAGCAGGCAACAGGGGTACTCACCCCTCCACTTT. Amino acid sequence: CASRQQGYSPLHF.

The chain is built from TRBV7-2 and TRBJ2-3; D possibly corresponds to TRBD1 (6 bases). Germline CDR1 SGHTA, CDR2 FQGNSA. CDR3 length equals 13 residues. The V end was cut by 5 bases, the J end by 1 base, with 7 bases between. CDR3 coding DNA: TGTGCCAGCAGCCAGGGGCGCACAGATACGCAGTATTTT. This encodes CASSQGRTDTQYF. Variable domain in full (rest from reference TRBV7-2 and TRBJ2-3): GAGVSQSPSNKVTEKGKDVELRCDPISGHTALYWYRQSLGQGLEFLIYFQGNSAPDKSGLPSDRFSAERTGGSVSTLTIQRTQQEDSAVYLCASSQGRTDTQYFGPGTRLTVL.

The rearrangement uses TRBV28 and TRBJ1-5, with a weak D call TRBD1 (5 bases). The CDR3 spans 16 residues. The germline CDR1 and CDR2 sequences are MDHEN and SYDVKM. Trimming cost V 5 bases and J 4 bases, with 18 bases left between them. CDR3 sequence reads: CASSPAGQGRNQPQHF. In DNA form, the CDR3 reads TGTGCCAGCAGTCCCGCTGGGCAGGGTAGGAATCAGCCCCAGCATTTT.

This sequence joins TRBV27 and TRBJ1-2; no clear D. From germline, CDR1 is MNHEY and CDR2 SMNVEV (reference sequence). The length of the CDR3 is 12 residues. V lost 9 bases to trimming and J lost 4 bases, with 12 bases between them. The CDR3 here is CASRGLVYGYTF. CDR3 coding DNA: TGTGCCAGTAGAGGTCTCGTCTATGGCTACACCTTC.

CDR3 DNA sequence: TGTGCCAGCAGTGACGGGTCATCCACAGATACGCAGTATTTT. Translation: CASSDGSSTDTQYF. V gene TRBV25-1 combines with J gene TRBJ2-3; no reliable D call. CDR1 is MGHDK, CDR2 SYGVNS, per germline. Trimming took 3 bases from V and 2 from J, leaving 9 bases between them. This CDR3 region has 14 residues.